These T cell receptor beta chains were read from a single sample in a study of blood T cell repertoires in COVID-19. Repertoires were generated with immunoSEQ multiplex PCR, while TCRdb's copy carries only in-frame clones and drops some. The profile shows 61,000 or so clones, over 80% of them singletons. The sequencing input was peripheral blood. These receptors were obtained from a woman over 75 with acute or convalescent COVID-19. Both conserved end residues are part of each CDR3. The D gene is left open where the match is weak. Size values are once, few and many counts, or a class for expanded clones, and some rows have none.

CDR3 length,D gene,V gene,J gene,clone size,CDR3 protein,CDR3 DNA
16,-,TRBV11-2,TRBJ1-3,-,CASSLDGSPGGNTIYF,TGTGCCAGCAGCTTAGATGGATCCCCCGGGGGAAACACCATATATTTT
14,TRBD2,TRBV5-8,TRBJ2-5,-,CASSRGTSGETQYF,TGTGCCAGCAGCAGGGGGACTAGCGGAGAGACCCAGTACTTC
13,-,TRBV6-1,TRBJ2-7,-,CASSEVLRYEQYF,TGTGCCAGCAGTGAGGTTTTGCGTTACGAGCAGTACTTC
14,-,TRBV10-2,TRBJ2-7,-,CASSESGVSGEQYF,TGCGCCAGCAGTGAGTCTGGAGTATCTGGCGAGCAGTACTTC
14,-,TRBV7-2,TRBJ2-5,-,CASSAWDSRETQYF,TGTGCCAGCAGCGCATGGGACTCGAGGGAGACCCAGTACTTC
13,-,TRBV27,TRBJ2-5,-,CASSQGKVETQYF,TGTGCCAGCTCTCAGGGGAAGGTAGAGACCCAGTACTTC
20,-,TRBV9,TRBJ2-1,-,CASSVRTGGLLAGERDEQFF,TGTGCCAGCAGCGTGAGGACAGGGGGCCTACTAGCGGGGGAAAGAGATGAGCAGTTCTTC
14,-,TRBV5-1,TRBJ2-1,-,CASSGGAQGNEQFF,TGCGCCAGCAGTGGGGGGGCACAGGGAAATGAGCAGTTCTTC
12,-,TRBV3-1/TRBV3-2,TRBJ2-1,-,CASSQVSDEQFF,TGTGCCAGCAGCCAAGTTTCAGATGAGCAGTTCTTC
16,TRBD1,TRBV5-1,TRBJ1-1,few,CASSPKSGTGRTEAFF,TGCGCCAGCAGCCCAAAATCCGGGACAGGGCGGACTGAAGCTTTCTTT
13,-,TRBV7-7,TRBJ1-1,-,CASSLSSNTEAFF,TGTGCTAGCAGCTTGAGCTCGAACACTGAAGCTTTCTTT
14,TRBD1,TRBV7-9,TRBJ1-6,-,CASSPTRGHSPLHF,TGTGCCAGCAGCCCCACGAGGGGGCATTCACCCCTCCACTTT
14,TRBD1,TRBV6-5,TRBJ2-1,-,CASSSGQGNNEQFF,TGTGCCAGCAGCTCGGGACAGGGGAACAATGAGCAGTTCTTC
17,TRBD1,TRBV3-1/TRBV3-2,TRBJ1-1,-,CASSRGTGGLSGTEAFF,TGTGCCAGCAGTCGCGGGACAGGGGGGTTGTCGGGCACTGAAGCTTTCTTT
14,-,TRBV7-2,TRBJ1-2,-,CASSPPAGIYGYTF,TGTGCCAGCAGCCCCCCCGCGGGAATTTATGGCTACACCTTC
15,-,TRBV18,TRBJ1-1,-,CASSPDQGQVTEAFF,TGTGCCAGCTCACCAGATCAGGGGCAGGTAACTGAAGCTTTCTTT
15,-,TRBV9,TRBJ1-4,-,CASSVGQSLGEKLFF,TGTGCCAGCAGCGTTGGACAGTCCTTAGGTGAAAAACTGTTTTTT
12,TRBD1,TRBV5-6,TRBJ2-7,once,CASSRDSHEQYF,TGTGCCAGCAGTCGGGACAGCCACGAGCAGTACTTC
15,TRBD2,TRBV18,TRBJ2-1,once,CASSPSSGTSNEQFF,TGTGCCAGCTCACCAAGCTCCGGGACTAGCAATGAGCAGTTCTTC
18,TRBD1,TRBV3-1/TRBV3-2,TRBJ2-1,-,CASSPYSLQGGSYNEQFF,TGTGCCAGCAGCCCCTATTCATTACAGGGGGGTTCCTACAATGAGCAGTTCTTC
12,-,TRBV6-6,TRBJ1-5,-,CASSFRGQPQHF,TGTGCCAGCAGTTTTCGGGGTCAGCCCCAGCATTTT
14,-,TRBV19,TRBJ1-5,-,CASSIRDSNQPQHF,TGTGCCAGTAGTATTCGGGATAGCAATCAGCCCCAGCATTTT
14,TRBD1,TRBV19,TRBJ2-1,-,CASRDRLGRNEQFF,TGTGCCAGTAGGGACAGGTTAGGCAGGAATGAGCAGTTCTTC
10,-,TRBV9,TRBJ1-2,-,CASSEPGYTF,TGTGCCAGCAGCGAGCCTGGCTACACCTTC
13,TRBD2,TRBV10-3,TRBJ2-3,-,CASSGANTDTQYF,TGTGCTTCTAGCGGGGCCAACACAGATACGCAGTATTTT
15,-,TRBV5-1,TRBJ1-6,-,CASSLDGRDNSPLHF,TGCGCCAGCAGCTTGGATGGCAGGGATAATTCACCCCTCCACTTT
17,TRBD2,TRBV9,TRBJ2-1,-,CASSETNLAGVGNEQFF,TGTGCCAGCAGCGAGACAAACCTAGCGGGAGTCGGCAATGAGCAGTTCTTC
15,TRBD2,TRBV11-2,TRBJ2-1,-,CASSPLAGVLNEQFF,TGTGCCAGCAGCCCCCTGGCGGGAGTGTTGAATGAGCAGTTCTTC
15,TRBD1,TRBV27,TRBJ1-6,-,CATHRGPGVNSPLHF,TGTGCCACTCACAGGGGGCCGGGGGTTAATTCACCCCTCCACTTT
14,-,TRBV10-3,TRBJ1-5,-,CAIWGGGVNQPQHF,TGTGCCATCTGGGGAGGGGGGGTTAATCAGCCCCAGCATTTT
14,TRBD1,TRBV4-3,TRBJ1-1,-,CASSRGQGTTEAFF,TGCGCCAGCAGCCGCGGACAGGGTACGACTGAAGCTTTCTTT
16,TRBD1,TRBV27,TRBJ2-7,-,CASSTQGGTGVNEQYF,TGTGCCAGCAGTACCCAGGGCGGGACAGGGGTGAACGAGCAGTACTTC
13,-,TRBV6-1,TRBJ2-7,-,CASSESLGTAQYF,TGTGCCAGCAGTGAATCTTTAGGAACAGCTCAGTACTTC
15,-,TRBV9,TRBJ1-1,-,CASSVSGRGTSEAFF,TGTGCCAGCAGCGTGTCGGGTCGGGGAACCTCTGAAGCTTTCTTT
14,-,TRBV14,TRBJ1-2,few,CASSQDSVRSGYTF,TGTGCCAGCAGCCAAGATAGTGTCCGGAGTGGCTACACCTTC
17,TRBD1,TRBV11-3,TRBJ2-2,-,CASSLGAGTGGTGELFF,TGTGCCAGCAGCTTAGGGGCCGGGACAGGGGGCACCGGGGAGCTGTTTTTT
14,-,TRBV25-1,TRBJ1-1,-,CASSPQGRGTEAFF,TGTGCCAGCAGTCCCCAGGGGCGCGGAACTGAAGCTTTCTTT
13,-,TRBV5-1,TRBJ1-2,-,CASSLRGGNGYTF,TGCGCCAGCAGCTTGAGGGGAGGGAACGGCTACACCTTC
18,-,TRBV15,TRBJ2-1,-,CATSRDLLGPSLYNEQFF,TGTGCCACCAGCAGAGATCTTTTGGGGCCCAGTTTATACAATGAGCAGTTCTTC
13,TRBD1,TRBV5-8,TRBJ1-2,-,CASSTGQNYGYTF,TGTGCCAGCAGCACGGGACAGAACTATGGCTACACCTTC
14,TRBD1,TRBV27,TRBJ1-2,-,CASRPSDRAYGYTF,TGTGCCAGCAGGCCCTCGGACAGGGCCTATGGCTACACCTTC